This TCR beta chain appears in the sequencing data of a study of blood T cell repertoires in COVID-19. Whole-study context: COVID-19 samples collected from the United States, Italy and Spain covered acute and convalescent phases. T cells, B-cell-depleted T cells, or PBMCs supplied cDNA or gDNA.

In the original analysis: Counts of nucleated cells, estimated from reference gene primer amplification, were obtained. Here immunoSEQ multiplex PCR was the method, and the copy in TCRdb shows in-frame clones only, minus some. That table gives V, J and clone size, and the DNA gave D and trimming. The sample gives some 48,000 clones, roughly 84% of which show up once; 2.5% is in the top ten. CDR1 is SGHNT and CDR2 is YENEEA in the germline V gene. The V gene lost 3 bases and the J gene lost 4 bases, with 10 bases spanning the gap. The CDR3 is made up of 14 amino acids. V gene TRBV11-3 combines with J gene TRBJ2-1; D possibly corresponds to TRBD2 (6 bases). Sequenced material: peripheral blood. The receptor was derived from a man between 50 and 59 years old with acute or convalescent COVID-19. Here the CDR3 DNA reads TGTGCCAGCAGCTTGGCTAGCGTGTACAATGAGCAGTTCTTC. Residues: CASSLASVYNEQFF.